Listed here are 14 T cell receptor beta chains from one sample, sequenced in a study of identical twins. MiXCR, applied by TCRdb to the 5' RACE reads, yields one record per CDR3 protein. This sample has 1.5 million or so distinct CDR3 sequences, with under 35% found just once. The sample was cord blood. These receptors came from a newborn girl in good health.

The chain couples TRBV4-2 to TRBJ2-2; no firm D call. V was clipped by 0 bases and J by 1 base, with 6 bases between them. The CDR3 extends over 15 amino acids. Germline V lookup: CDR1 LGHNA, CDR2 YNFKEQ. CDR3 region: CASSQEWGNTGELFF. CDR3 in DNA: TGTGCCAGCAGCCAAGAATGGGGGAACACCGGGGAGCTGTTTTTT.

This clonotype was recorded many times. This chain uses TRBV12-3 or TRBV12-4 with TRBJ2-7, with D maybe TRBD1 (6 bases). This CDR3 contains 13 residues. V lost 6 bases, J lost 1 base, and 10 bases lay in between. In DNA form, the CDR3 reads TGTGCCAGCAGGACGACAGGATCCTACGAGCAGTACTTC. The encoded protein is CASRTTGSYEQYF.

This chain uses TRBV20-1 with TRBJ1-1; perhaps TRBD1 as D (5 bases). The CDR3 totals 14 residues. V shed 2 bases and J shed 1 base, with 11 bases lying between them. Germline-derived CDR1 and CDR2 are DFQATT and SNEGSKA (reference sequence). CDR3 protein: CSARPGAPNTEAFF. The CDR3 DNA is TGCAGTGCTAGACCCGGGGCCCCGAACACTGAAGCTTTCTTT.

CDR3 sequence (DNA): TGCAGTGCTCTCCTTAGGGGGGGGGCCGGCACAGATACGCAGTATTTT. Encoded protein: CSALLRGGAGTDTQYF. The rearrangement links TRBV20-1 to TRBJ2-3; D possibly corresponds to TRBD2 (7 bases). The CDR3 is 16 residues long. Germline CDR1 reads DFQATT; CDR2 reads SNEGSKA (reference sequence). Trimming shortened V by 5 bases and J by 1 base, and 19 bases separated the two germline ends.

The table lists this clonotype with a few counts. The chain couples TRBV20-1 to TRBJ2-6, with no clear D. Germline CDR1 and CDR2: DFQATT and SNEGSKA (reference sequence). The CDR3 has 14 amino acids. The V end was cut by 6 bases, the J end by 0 bases, with 9 bases between. The CDR3 is CSASKNSGANVLTF. The DNA of the CDR3 is TGCAGTGCCTCAAAAAACTCTGGGGCCAACGTCCTGACTTTC.

This chain links TRBV6-1 with TRBJ1-2; 8 bases are shared with TRBD1. The CDR3 totals 15 residues. Germline CDR1 MNHNS, CDR2 SASEGT. Trimming cost V 8 bases and J 3 bases; bases outside gene matches: 11. The CDR3 loop is CASGNRRQGYYGYTF. The CDR3 DNA follows: TGTGCCAGCGGTAACCGAAGACAGGGGTACTATGGCTACACCTTC.

The chain couples TRBV19 to TRBJ2-7; 7 bases fit TRBD2. CDR3 length: 16 amino acids. Germline CDR1 LNHDA, CDR2 SQIVND (reference sequence). J lost 0 bases, V lost 5 bases, and 10 bases had no gene match. The CDR3 here is CASSPRDYWSSYEQYF. The CDR3 DNA reads as TGTGCCAGTAGTCCTCGGGACTACTGGAGCTCCTACGAGCAGTACTTC.

This clonotype was seen a few times. The chain recombines TRBV7-9 with TRBJ2-3, with D possibly matching TRBD2 (6 bases). The CDR3 is made up of 15 amino acids. Trimming shortened V by 5 bases and J by 2 bases, and 14 bases separated the two germline ends. Germline CDR1 and CDR2: SEHNR and FQNEAQ (reference sequence). The CDR3, as DNA: TGTGCCAGCAGCAAAAGGCGGGAACACACAGATACGCAGTATTTT. This translates into CASSKRREHTDTQYF.

Of note for this clonotype: The junction departs from germline at one end; a sequencing error may be responsible. This chain joins TRBV7-2 and TRBJ2-3; weak D call: TRBD2 (5 bases). This CDR3 contains 15 residues. Germline V gene sequence: CDR1 SGHTA, CDR2 FQGNSA. The CDR3 protein is CASSLGRTPSDTRYF. CDR3 coding DNA: TGTGCCAGCAGCTTAGGTAGGACTCCCTCAGATACGCGGTATTTT. Full variable domain (remainder filled in from reference TRBV7-2 and TRBJ2-3): GAGVSQSPSNKVTEKGKDVELRCDPISGHTALYWYRQSLGQGLEFLIYFQGNSAPDKSGLPSDRFSAERTGGSVSTLTIQRTQQEDSAVYLCASSLGRTPSDTRYFGPGTRLTVL.

The chain couples TRBV24-1 to TRBJ1-5, with D tentatively TRBD1 (6 bases). The CDR3 length is 13 residues. Germline V gene sequence: CDR1 KGHDR, CDR2 SFDVKD. Deletions cut 10 bases from V and 1 base from J, with 10 bases between. The CDR3 protein is CATQGRSNQPQHF. The CDR3 DNA reads TGTGCCACACAGGGAAGGAGCAATCAGCCCCAGCATTTT.

The chain carries TRBV29-1 and TRBJ1-1; no reliable D call. The length of the CDR3 is 12 residues. In germline, CDR1 is SQVTM, CDR2 ANQGSEA. Trimming stripped 6 bases from V and 0 bases from J, with 8 bases between. This CDR3 is CSVGYLNTEAFF. DNA of the CDR3: TGCAGCGTGGGGTACTTGAACACTGAAGCTTTCTTT.

This clonotype has just a few counts. V usage is TRBV5-5 and J usage is TRBJ2-4; no clear D gene. Trimming took off 2 bases at V and 13 bases at J, with 16 bases between the two ends. Per the germline V gene, CDR1 is SGHKS and CDR2 is YYEKEE (reference sequence). There are 13 residues in the CDR3. The CDR3 sequence: CASSFIGYNEQYF. The CDR3 nucleotides are TGTGCCAGCAGCTTTATAGGGTACAATGAGCAGTACTTC.

This chain uses TRBV27 with TRBJ2-7; the D gene is possibly TRBD1 (5 bases). Germline V lookup: CDR1 MNHEY, CDR2 SMNVEV (reference sequence). The CDR3 loop spans 15 amino acids. V was shortened by 2 bases and J by 3 bases, with 14 bases between the two germline ends. CDR3: CASSLKQVRVYEQYF. The CDR3 DNA reads TGTGCCAGCAGTTTAAAACAGGTACGGGTCTACGAGCAGTACTTC.

The CDR3 is CASSLEGDREYF. CDR3 DNA: TGCGCCAGCAGCTTGGAGGGGGACAGGGAGTACTTC. The chain recombines TRBV5-1 with TRBJ2-5; 9 bases are a match to TRBD1. The CDR3 runs to 12 residues. V was clipped by 0 bases and J by 12 bases; unmatched bases: 3. Germline values: CDR1 SGHRS, CDR2 YFSETQ.